This entry concerns a single TCR beta chain. What antigen it recognizes has not been identified. No much larger clone exists at a distance of one base, and base qualities are not known. The germline V gene supplies CDR1 SGHNT and CDR2 YENEEA. The CDR3 runs 15 amino acids, cysteine and phenylalanine included. CDR3 DNA only is kept here, 45 bases in frame from base 1. V and J are truncated by 1 base and 0 bases respectively, leaving an intervening sequence of 9 bases. These data come from a study of technical replicates of blood from a handful of donors (TCRdb year 2017). Preparation of the library involved the immunoSEQ multiplex PCR assay. Sourced from immuneACCESS, this table was stored by TCRdb with only in-frame sequences that have V and J called. A share of the clones is absent; for the studies checked, an unresolved V gene accounts for under half, and the remainder has no known explanation. The table for this sample lists about 81,000 clones; just over 95% of them were counted only once. The ten largest make up around 0.18% of the sample.

Rearrangement joined TRBV11-3 to TRBJ2-5; no D gene can be assigned with confidence. Sequences were obtained from T cells isolated from PBMCs. This TCR came from a human donor in good health. Read as DNA, the sequence is TGTGCCAGCAGCTTAGGACCTCGGGACCAAGAGACCCAGTACTTC. Translated, it reads CASSLGPRDQETQYF. The CDR3 plus the reference TRBV11-3 and TRBJ2-5 genes for the other parts give the full variable domain: EAGVVQSPRYKIIEKKQPVAFWCNPISGHNTLYWYLQNLGQGPELLIRYENEEAVDDSQLPKDRFSAERLKGVDSTLKIQPAELGDSAVYLCASSLGPRDQETQYFGPGTRLLVL.